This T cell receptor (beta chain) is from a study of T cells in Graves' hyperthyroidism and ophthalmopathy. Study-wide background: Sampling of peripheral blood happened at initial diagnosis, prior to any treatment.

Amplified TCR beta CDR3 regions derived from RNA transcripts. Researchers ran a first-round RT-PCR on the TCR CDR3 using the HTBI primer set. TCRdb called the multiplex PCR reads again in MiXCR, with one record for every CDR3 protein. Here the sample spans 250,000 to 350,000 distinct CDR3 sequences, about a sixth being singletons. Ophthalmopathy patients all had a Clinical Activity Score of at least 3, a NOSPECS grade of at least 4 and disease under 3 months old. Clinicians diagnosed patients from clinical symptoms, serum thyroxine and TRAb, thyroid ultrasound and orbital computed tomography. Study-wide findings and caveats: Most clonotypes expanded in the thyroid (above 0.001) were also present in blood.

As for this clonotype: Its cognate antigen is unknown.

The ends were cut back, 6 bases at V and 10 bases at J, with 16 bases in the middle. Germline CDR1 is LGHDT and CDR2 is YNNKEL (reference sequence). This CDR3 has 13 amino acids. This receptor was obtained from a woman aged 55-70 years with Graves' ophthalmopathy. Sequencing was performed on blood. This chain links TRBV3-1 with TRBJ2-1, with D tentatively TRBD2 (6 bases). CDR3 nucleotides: TGTGCCAGCAGTCCCGGCACCCGGGGGGAGCAGTTCTTC. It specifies CASSPGTRGEQFF.